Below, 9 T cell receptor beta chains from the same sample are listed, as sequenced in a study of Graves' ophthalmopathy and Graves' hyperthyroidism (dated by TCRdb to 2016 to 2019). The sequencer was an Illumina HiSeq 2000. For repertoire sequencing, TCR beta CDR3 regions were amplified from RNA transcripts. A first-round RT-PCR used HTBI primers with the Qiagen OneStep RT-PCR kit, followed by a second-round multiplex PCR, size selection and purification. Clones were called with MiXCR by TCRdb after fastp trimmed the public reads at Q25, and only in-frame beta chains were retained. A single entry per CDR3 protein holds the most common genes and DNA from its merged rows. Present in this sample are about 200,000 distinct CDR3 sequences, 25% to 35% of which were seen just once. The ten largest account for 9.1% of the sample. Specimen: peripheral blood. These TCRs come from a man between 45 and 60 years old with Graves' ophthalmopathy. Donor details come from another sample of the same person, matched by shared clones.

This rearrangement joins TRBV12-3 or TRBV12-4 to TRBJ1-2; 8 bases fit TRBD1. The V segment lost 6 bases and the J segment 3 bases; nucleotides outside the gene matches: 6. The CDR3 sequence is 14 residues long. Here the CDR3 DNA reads TGTGCCAGCAGCTACGACAGGGGCCACTATGGCTACACCTTC. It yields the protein CASSYDRGHYGYTF.

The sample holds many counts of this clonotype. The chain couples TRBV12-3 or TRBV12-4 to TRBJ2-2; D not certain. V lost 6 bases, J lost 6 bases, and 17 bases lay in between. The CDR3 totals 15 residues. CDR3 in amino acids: CASSLRTPPAGELFF. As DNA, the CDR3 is TGTGCCAGCAGCCTCAGGACCCCTCCGGCCGGGGAGCTGTTTTTT.

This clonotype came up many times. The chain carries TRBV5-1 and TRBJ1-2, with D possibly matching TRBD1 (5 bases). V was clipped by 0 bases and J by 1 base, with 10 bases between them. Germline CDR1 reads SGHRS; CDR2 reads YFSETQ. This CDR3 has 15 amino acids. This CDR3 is CASSLADSNNYGYTF. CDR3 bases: TGCGCCAGCAGCTTGGCCGACAGCAATAACTATGGCTACACCTTC.

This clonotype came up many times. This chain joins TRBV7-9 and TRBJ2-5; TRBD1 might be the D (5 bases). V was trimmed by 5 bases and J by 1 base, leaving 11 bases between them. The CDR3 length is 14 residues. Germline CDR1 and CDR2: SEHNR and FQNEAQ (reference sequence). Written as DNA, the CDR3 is TGTGCCAGCAGCCCGGACACCCGCCAAGAGACCCAGTACTTC. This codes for CASSPDTRQETQYF.

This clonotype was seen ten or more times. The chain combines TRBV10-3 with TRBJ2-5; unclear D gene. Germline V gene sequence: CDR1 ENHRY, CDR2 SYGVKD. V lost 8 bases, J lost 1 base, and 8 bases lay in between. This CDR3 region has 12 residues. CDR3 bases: TGTGCCATCCGCGCGCCCCAAGAGACCCAGTACTTC. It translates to CAIRAPQETQYF.

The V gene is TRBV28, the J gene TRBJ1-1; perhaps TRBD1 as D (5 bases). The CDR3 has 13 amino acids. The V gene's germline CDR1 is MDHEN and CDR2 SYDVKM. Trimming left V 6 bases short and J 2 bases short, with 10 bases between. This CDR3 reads CASRTGQNTEAFF. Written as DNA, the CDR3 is TGTGCCAGCAGAACCGGACAAAACACTGAAGCTTTCTTT.

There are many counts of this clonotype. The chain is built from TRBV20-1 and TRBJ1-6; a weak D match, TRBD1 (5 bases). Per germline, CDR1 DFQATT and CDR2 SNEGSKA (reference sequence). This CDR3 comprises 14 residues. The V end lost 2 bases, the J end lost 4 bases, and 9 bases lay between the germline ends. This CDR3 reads CSARQGGYNSPLHF. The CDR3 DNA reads TGCAGTGCTAGACAGGGAGGATATAATTCACCCCTCCACTTT.

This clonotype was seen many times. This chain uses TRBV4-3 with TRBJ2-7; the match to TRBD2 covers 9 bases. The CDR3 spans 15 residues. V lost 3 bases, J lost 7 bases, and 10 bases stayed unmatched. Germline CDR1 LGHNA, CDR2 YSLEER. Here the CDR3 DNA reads TGCGCCAGCAGCCACATAGCGGGAGCCCCCTCTGAGCAGTACTTC. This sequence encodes CASSHIAGAPSEQYF.

CDR3 nucleotide sequence: TGCAGCGTTGGGCGGGGGGTAGCTTTCTTT. Translation: CSVGRGVAFF. The chain is built from TRBV29-1 and TRBJ1-1; D may be TRBD1 (5 bases). CDR3 length equals 10 residues. Trimming pared 4 bases from V and 10 bases from J, leaving 10 bases between. Germline CDR1 and CDR2: SQVTM and ANQGSEA.